This T cell receptor beta chain was documented in a study of T cell responses to AZD1222 COVID-19 vaccine. Trimming left V 0 bases short and J 6 bases short, with 12 bases between. Germline CDR1 is MNHEY and CDR2 is SVGAGI. This CDR3 contains 15 residues. Repertoires were generated with immunoSEQ multiplex PCR, while TCRdb's copy carries only in-frame clones and drops some. The top ten clones hold approximately 1% of a sample with about 200,000 clones, around 93% of them seen once. V and J are TRBV6-5 and TRBJ1-5; a weak D match, TRBD1 (5 bases). The sequencing used peripheral blood, collected 28 days after the second AZD1222 dose. The source of this sequence is an adult who received the AZD1222 COVID-19 vaccine. This chain's CDR3 is CASSYSAAGSQPQHF. The CDR3 DNA reads as TGTGCCAGCAGTTACTCCGCGGCAGGGAGTCAGCCCCAGCATTTT.